This paragraph covers one T cell receptor (beta chain) sequence. No cognate antigen has been identified for it. Within one base of it there is no much larger clone, and no base qualities were kept. Collaborating institutions collected whole blood in K2EDTA tubes following their own protocols. For TCRbeta analysis, collaborator samples were shipped as frozen whole blood, as isolated PBMCs, or as DNA extracted from either sample type. TCRbeta CDR3 regions were amplified from genomic DNA using the immunoSEQ Assay, a bias-controlled multiplex PCR. The study's own analysis went as follows. Within the assay, amplification of reference gene primers was used to estimate how many nucleated cells each sample contained. To quantify the absolute abundance of each unique TCRbeta CDR3 rearrangement, sequence reads were collapsed and filtered. For each sample, productive Simpson clonality was calculated as the square root of Simpson's diversity index across productive rearrangements. What TCRdb holds here is the immuneACCESS table cut down to in-frame rearrangements. Part of the clones is not present; checked against another copy, under half of the missing clones reflect an unresolved V gene, and the others are unexplained. V, J and clone size reflect that table, while D and trimming were determined from the DNA. The table for this sample lists 15,000 to 20,000 clones; 87% of them were counted only once. The ten top clones hold 40% to 55% of the sample.

The sample comes from a study of blood T cell repertoires in COVID-19 (dated by TCRdb to the early 2020s). In the study overall: The collaborator samples originated in the United States, Italy and Spain and spanned the acute and convalescent phases of COVID-19. The material from the prospective study consisted of cDNA or gDNA derived from T cells, B-cell-depleted T cells, or PBMCs. The dataset comprised deeply sampled blood TCRbeta repertoires from subjects exposed to, actively infected with, or recovered from COVID-19. The repertoires were released in a freely available public database meant as a resource for research on the immune response to SARS-CoV-2. Samples came from the ongoing ImmuneRACE study (first 160 participants) plus 1,254 subjects from 6 global collaborators. The sample metadata nearly always contained a de-identified subject ID, COVID-19 status, age in years and sex. Where HLA class I and class II types were available, the types were taken from metadata supplied by the sample provider, not from assay-based typing. Findings and caveats that apply to the study as a whole: Clinical and demographic metadata were provided uncurated, with the amount varying by source and participant.

The CDR3 holds 13 amino acids from the cysteine to the phenylalanine. Solely the CDR3 DNA is kept, with 39 bases framed from the first base. V and J lose 2 bases and 4 bases, and a span of 9 bases separates them. CDR1 and CDR2, per the germline V gene (reference sequence), are SEHNR and FQNEAQ. The chain joins TRBV7-9 to TRBJ2-7, and TRBD2 may be the D gene, going by 5 matching bases. This sequence was found in a human donor in a cohort sampled during active COVID-19. The specimen sequenced was peripheral blood. CDR3 reads: CASSLLTGYEQYF. The nucleotide sequence reads as follows: TGTGCCAGCAGCTTATTAACGGGGTACGAGCAGTACTTC.